The rows below give T cell receptor beta chains drawn from one sample of a study of vaccination effects on CD4 cells after COVID-19. The antigens these receptors bind are not known. Using immunoSEQ multiplex PCR, the repertoire was profiled, and TCRdb retains in-frame clones only, with some absent. The sample includes 20,000 to 25,000 clones, about 80% of them seen just once. Sequencing used CD4+ T cells from PBMCs cultured with a peptide pool, obtained before COVID-19 vaccination. The receptors originated from a human donor who had a prior SARS-CoV-2 infection. Each CDR3 is given with its conserved first and last residue.

TRBV9 CASSVGAYDQETQYF
TRBV18 CASSPGTGSFDYEQYF
TRBV6-1 CASSEVTGSFAEQYF
TRBV15 CATGTANSYNEQFF
TRBV5-1 CASSTGTGGNEQYF
TRBV18 CASSPLTGGRETQYF
TRBV30 CAWSQGACTEAFF
TRBV5-1 CASSLAPLGAYNEQFF
TRBV13 CASSSPLDGLENQPQHF
TRBV7-3 CASSPDGFYEQYF
TRBV4-2 CASSQDKRGQETQYF
TRBV5-1 CASSLERVQGYTF
TRBV7-2 CASSLRQTPSETQYF
TRBV5-6 CASSPGTPNSPLHF
TRBV2 CASRLTWGGVYGYTF
TRBV10-1 CASSEGTGKTDTQYF
TRBV7-3 CASSLTGIEDTQYF
TRBV7-2 CASSLSGVGNTEAFF
TRBV6-5 CASSYSLAGTGEQYF
TRBV7-3 CASSIMGDREDEQFF
TRBV5-1 CASSLGTNIGEKLFF
TRBV5-1 CASSSPDRENTEAFF
TRBV7-3 CASSLTGTAYNEQFF